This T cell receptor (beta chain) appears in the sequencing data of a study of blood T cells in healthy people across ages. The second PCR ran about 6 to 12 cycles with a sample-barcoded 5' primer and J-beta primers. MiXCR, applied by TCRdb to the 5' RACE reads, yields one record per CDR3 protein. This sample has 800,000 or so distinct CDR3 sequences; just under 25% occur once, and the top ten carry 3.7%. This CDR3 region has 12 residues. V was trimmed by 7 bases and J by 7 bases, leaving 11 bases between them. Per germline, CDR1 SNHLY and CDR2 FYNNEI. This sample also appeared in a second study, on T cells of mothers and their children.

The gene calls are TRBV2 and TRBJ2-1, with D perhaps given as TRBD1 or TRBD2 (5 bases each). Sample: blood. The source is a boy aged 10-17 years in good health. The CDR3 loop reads CASTPEGNEQFF. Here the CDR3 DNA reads TGTGCCAGCACCCCTGAGGGGAATGAGCAGTTCTTC.